A selection of T cell receptor beta chains follows, all from one sample in a study of identical twins. TCRdb used MiXCR to reprocess the 5' RACE reads, holding one entry per CDR3 protein. The sample contains 450,000 to 650,000 distinct CDR3 sequences, approximately 16% of which appear only once. These sequences were also reported in another study, on yellow fever vaccine responses in identical twins.

The sequenced sample consisted of CD4+ T cells sorted from blood. These receptors were collected from a woman aged 18 to 35 in good health. The CDR3 runs from the conserved cysteine through the conserved F or W. A D gene is named only where the DNA matches it firmly. Rows may omit the clone size; those that give it use once, few, many or a size class.

TRBJ2-3 TRBV12-3/TRBV12-4 TRBD1 few CASREGTGTDTQYF TGTGCCAGCAGAGAAGGGACAGGGACAGATACGCAGTATTTT
TRBJ1-1 TRBV20-1 TRBD1 few CSARATPGQGYTEAFF TGCAGTGCTAGAGCCACGCCGGGACAGGGGTACACTGAAGCTTTCTTT
TRBJ2-1 TRBV28 TRBD2 . CASSYKASGTQSDEQFF TGTGCCAGCAGTTATAAGGCTAGCGGGACTCAGTCGGATGAGCAGTTCTTC
TRBJ1-1 TRBV9 . few CASTRDISDTEAFF TGTGCCAGCACCAGGGATATCTCTGACACTGAAGCTTTCTTT
TRBJ2-6 TRBV28 TRBD2 few CASSLWGGGGSGANVLTF TGTGCCAGCAGTTTATGGGGCGGGGGTGGCTCCGGGGCCAACGTCCTGACTTTC
TRBJ2-5 TRBV12-5 . . CASGESIPETQYF TGTGCTAGTGGAGAATCCATTCCAGAGACCCAGTACTTC
TRBJ2-7 TRBV12-3/TRBV12-4 TRBD2 many CASSSPLAGVGEQYF TGTGCCAGCAGTTCCCCTTTGGCGGGAGTGGGCGAGCAGTACTTC
TRBJ1-1 TRBV6-5 . few CASSYYSLLNTEAFF TGTGCCAGCAGCTACTACAGTCTTCTGAACACTGAAGCTTTCTTT
TRBJ2-1 TRBV10-1 . . CATARTKNNEQFF TGCGCCACGGCTAGGACTAAAAACAATGAGCAGTTCTTC
TRBJ2-7 TRBV4-1 . . CASSQEGVYEQYF TGCGCCAGCAGCCAAGAGGGCGTCTACGAGCAGTACTTC
TRBJ2-1 TRBV10-3 . few CAISGGPKGDEQFF TGTGCCATCAGTGGCGGGCCCAAGGGCGATGAGCAGTTCTTC
TRBJ2-2 TRBV7-2 . . CANEGGPRTGELFF TGTGCCAACGAGGGGGGTCCTAGAACCGGGGAGCTGTTTTTT
TRBJ2-1 TRBV5-1 . many CASSLARRLNEQFF TGCGCCAGCAGCTTGGCCCGGAGGCTCAATGAGCAGTTCTTC
TRBJ2-3 TRBV20-1 TRBD2 few CSARHIPGTSGVVDTQYF TGCAGTGCTAGACATATTCCCGGGACTAGCGGGGTCGTAGATACGCAGTATTTT
TRBJ2-1 TRBV10-3 TRBD2 many CAIRRTSPWTGEQFF TGTGCCATCAGAAGGACTAGCCCCTGGACCGGTGAGCAGTTCTTC
TRBJ2-1 TRBV15 . . CATSRDKTRTNEQFF TGTGCCACCAGCAGAGATAAGACTAGAACCAATGAGCAGTTCTTC
TRBJ2-1 TRBV18 TRBD2 . CASSPTSGRNNEQFF TGTGCCAGCTCACCAACTAGCGGGAGAAACAATGAGCAGTTCTTC
TRBJ1-1 TRBV29-1 . . CSVDSLSSMNTEAFF TGCAGCGTCGACTCCCTTTCTAGTATGAACACTGAAGCTTTCTTT
TRBJ2-2 TRBV20-1 . . CSAKGDDTGELFF TGCAGTGCTAAGGGGGATGACACCGGGGAGCTGTTTTTT
TRBJ1-2 TRBV5-1 TRBD1 few CASSLAGTDSNYGYTF TGCGCCAGCAGCTTAGCCGGGACAGACTCTAACTATGGCTACACCTTC
TRBJ2-2 TRBV7-7 . . CASSTGPNTGELFF TGTGCCAGCAGCACGGGCCCCAACACCGGGGAGCTGTTTTTT
TRBJ2-5 TRBV7-9 . few CASSPWGGGIQETQYF TGTGCCAGCAGCCCTTGGGGAGGGGGAATACAAGAGACCCAGTACTTC
TRBJ2-3 TRBV3-1 TRBD2 . CASSQVGGGRTDTQYF TGTGCCAGCAGCCAGGTCGGGGGGGGAAGGACAGATACGCAGTATTTT
TRBJ2-5 TRBV3-1 TRBD2 few CASSRRGGTWETQYF TGTGCCAGCAGCCGCCGGGGGGGCACTTGGGAGACCCAGTACTTC
TRBJ2-7 TRBV7-8 . . CASSHNNYEQYF TGTGCCAGCAGTCACAACAACTACGAGCAGTACTTC
TRBJ1-1 TRBV5-1 TRBD1 . CASSSSPGQLGAEAFF TGCGCCAGCAGCTCTTCCCCGGGACAGCTGGGCGCTGAAGCTTTCTTT
TRBJ2-1 TRBV29-1 . few CSVETLGGSYNEQFF TGCAGCGTTGAAACTTTGGGAGGATCCTACAATGAGCAGTTCTTC
TRBJ1-1 TRBV3-1 TRBD1 few CASSRDRGRSTEAFF TGTGCCAGCAGCCGGGACAGGGGGCGGTCAACTGAAGCTTTCTTT
TRBJ2-5 TRBV20-1 TRBD1 few CSASVNRGEETQYF TGCAGTGCTAGTGTCAACAGGGGCGAGGAGACCCAGTACTTC
TRBJ1-1 TRBV15 . many CATSPRLGGAFF TGTGCCACCAGCCCGCGTCTGGGAGGAGCTTTCTTT
TRBJ2-1 TRBV5-1 TRBD1 . CASTHRGEQFF TGCGCCAGCACCCACAGGGGGGAGCAGTTCTTC
TRBJ2-5 TRBV5-1 . few CATLGGLAPSRSKETQYF TGCGCCACCCTTGGGGGGCTAGCGCCTTCTAGGAGCAAAGAGACCCAGTACTTC
TRBJ2-1 TRBV6-5 TRBD2 . CASSSFSGASSYNEQFF TGTGCCAGCAGTTCCTTTAGCGGGGCGAGCTCCTACAATGAGCAGTTCTTC
TRBJ1-6 TRBV19 . few CASSTGGTRASPLHF TGTGCCAGTAGCACCGGGGGGACCAGAGCCTCACCCCTCCACTTT
TRBJ1-3 TRBV5-1 TRBD1 . CASSETGGRSGNTIYF TGCGCCAGCAGTGAGACAGGGGGTCGCTCTGGAAACACCATATATTTT
TRBJ2-2 TRBV18 . . CASSPPNENTGELFF TGTGCCAGCTCACCACCAAACGAGAACACCGGGGAGCTGTTTTTT
TRBJ2-5 TRBV28 TRBD1 . CASSLPTGELQETQYF TGTGCCAGCAGTCTCCCGACAGGGGAACTTCAAGAGACCCAGTACTTC
TRBJ1-1 TRBV27 . . CASSLVNSNTEAFF TGTGCCAGCAGTTTGGTGAACTCGAACACTGAAGCTTTCTTT
TRBJ2-7 TRBV28 TRBD2 few CASSFFGTSGSYEQYF TGTGCCAGCAGTTTTTTTGGGACTAGCGGGAGCTACGAGCAGTACTTC
TRBJ2-1 TRBV27 TRBD2 few CASSPPGSGSAYEQFF TGTGCCAGCAGTCCCCCCGGTAGCGGGAGTGCCTATGAGCAGTTCTTC
TRBJ1-1 TRBV29-1 . . CSVVGGTRENEAFF TGCAGCGTTGTCGGCGGGACCAGAGAAAATGAAGCTTTCTTT
TRBJ1-5 TRBV7-9 . few CASSLGQPSQPQHF TGTGCCAGCAGCTTAGGACAGCCGAGTCAGCCCCAGCATTTT
TRBJ2-3 TRBV11-1 . few CASSFGGSFDTQYF TGTGCCAGCAGCTTCGGTGGGAGTTTCGATACGCAGTATTTT
TRBJ2-5 TRBV10-3 TRBD2 . CAIATSGETQYF TGTGCCATCGCTACTAGCGGAGAGACCCAGTACTTC
TRBJ2-1 TRBV20-1 . few CSAHRGVTDEQFF TGCAGTGCACATAGGGGGGTGACGGATGAGCAGTTCTTC
TRBJ2-1 TRBV14 . . CASSLGVGEQFF TGTGCCAGCAGCCTTGGAGTCGGGGAGCAGTTCTTC
TRBJ2-7 TRBV20-1 . . CSARVGGTEFYEQYF TGCAGTGCTAGAGTGGGCGGGACAGAATTCTACGAGCAGTACTTC